This T cell receptor beta chain stems from a study of post-analysis software for immune sequencing data. V gave up 5 bases and J gave up 2 bases, with 14 bases separating them. The CDR3 length is 15 residues. Germline CDR1 SGHVS, CDR2 FQNEAQ. Regarding the study as a whole: Five TRBV segments, including TRBV5-6, TRBV5-1 and TRBV20-1, were more frequent in patients than controls.

About this clonotype itself: Its target is unknown.

Built from TCR beta cDNA, the libraries had unique molecular identifiers in them. TCRdb fed the PCR reads into MiXCR, producing one record per CDR3 protein. The sample yields approximately 730,000 distinct CDR3 sequences, about 45% seen once. The clonotype comes from a girl aged 5-17 years with multiple sclerosis. The sample consisted of blood. The gene calls are TRBV7-8 and TRBJ2-3, with a possible D match to TRBD1 (6 bases). This CDR3 reads CASSLTGILTDTQYF. The CDR3 coding sequence is TGTGCCAGCAGCCTTACAGGGATCCTCACAGATACGCAGTATTTT.